This record looks at one T cell receptor beta chain sequence and its context. The sample belongs to a study of blood T cell repertoires in COVID-19. Across the whole study: Italy, Spain and the United States were the sources of the convalescent and acute COVID-19 samples.

In germline, CDR1 is SNHLY, CDR2 FYNNEI. Deletions cut 6 bases from V and 2 bases from J, with 15 bases between. This CDR3 is built from 15 residues. Authors' data handling: Estimated nucleated cell counts came from reference gene primer amplification. The data were produced by immunoSEQ multiplex PCR, yet TCRdb's version contains in-frame clones alone and is incomplete. For V, J and clone size, that table is used; D and trimming come from the DNA. This sample has 200,000 to 250,000 clones, with 86% found just once. Sample: peripheral blood. The chain recombines TRBV2 with TRBJ2-3; possibly TRBD1 for D (6 bases). The source of this sequence is a woman aged 25 to 39 who had recovered from COVID-19. The CDR3 DNA follows: TGTGCCAGCAGATTAGACAGGACTTACACAGATACGCAGTATTTT. This translates into CASRLDRTYTDTQYF.